This T cell receptor beta chain came from a study of patients and donors after allogeneic stem cell transplantation. TCRdb passed the RT-PCR reads through MiXCR, listing each CDR3 protein once. The sample contains hundreds of thousands of distinct CDR3 sequences, around 15% of which appear only once. V was clipped by 2 bases and J by 3 bases, with 4 bases between them. This CDR3 has 12 residues. The V gene's germline CDR1 is LGHDT and CDR2 YNNKEL (reference sequence). The chain couples TRBV3-1 to TRBJ1-1; D is unclear. Sequenced sample: blood, either unsorted or a sorted T cell fraction (not recorded which). The receptor's source is a human donor who was either an allogeneic HSCT recipient or a stem cell or donor lymphocyte infusion donor (not recorded which). It is not recorded whose cells these are; they may come from a transplant donor. The CDR3 DNA follows: TGTGCCAGCAGCCAATCCGACACTGAAGCTTTCTTT. It translates to CASSQSDTEAFF.